The clone carrying this T cell receptor (beta chain) was observed a handful of times. CDR1 is MNHEY and CDR2 is SVGEGT in the germline V gene. V was cut by 2 bases and J by 0 bases, with 16 bases left in between. The length of the CDR3 is 17 residues. The authors' processing: For nucleated cells, counts were estimated from reference gene primer amplification. Profiling relied on immunoSEQ multiplex PCR, and the TCRdb table lists in-frame clones only, not all of them. V, J and clone size reflect that table, while D and trimming were determined from the DNA. This sample yields approximately 92,000 clones, of which roughly 82% are seen a single time; 15% to 20% belongs to the top ten. This record comes from a study of blood T cell repertoires in COVID-19. Overall study context: COVID-19 samples from acute and convalescent phases originated in the United States, Italy and Spain. Nucleic acid was either cDNA or gDNA, and it came from T cells, B-cell-depleted T cells, or PBMCs.

The chain carries TRBV6-2 or TRBV6-3 and TRBJ1-1, with D uncertain. The receptor's source is a man aged 80 or over with acute or convalescent COVID-19. Sequenced material: peripheral blood. DNA for the CDR3: TGTGCCAGCAGTTACAGGGAGAACCGAGGCATGAACACTGAAGCTTTCTTT. Its translation is CASSYRENRGMNTEAFF.